The sequence of this T cell receptor beta chain was determined in a study of cytomegalovirus exposure and HLA in healthy donors (dated by TCRdb to the late 2010s). Regarding the research as a whole: An earlier analysis of more than 550 of the donors reported approximately 300 Gb of sequence data and 117 million unique TCR beta sequences obtained from around 170 million T cells. The study combined high-throughput TCR immunosequencing, statistical association of individual TCRs with disease status, and machine learning to predict cytomegalovirus infection status. Because of strong linkage in the cohort, roughly five DR-DQ haplotypes were treated as single units for association and clustering. Alongside the repertoire data, information on donor age, sex, ethnicity and CMV serostatus was compiled. An early release that covered about 600 HLA-typed donors contained 250 to 350 gigabases of sequencing data and tens of millions of unique TCR sequences. In addition to the first cohort of 650 to 800 subjects, a separate validation cohort of approximately 130 different subjects was used. Rather than using new phenotypic data, the later analysis identified candidate immune exposures from TCR beta sequences and from how often those sequences occurred across donors. Every discovery cohort repertoire had been produced on one sequencing platform. Typing coverage varied by locus: roughly 620-640 donors for A, B, C, DRB1 and DQB1; some 520 for DQA1; more than 600 for DPA1; more than 450 for DPB1. A later genetic analysis took genome-wide SNP genotypes for about 65% of the 666 donors and used that subset as a discovery cohort. Both class I and class II loci were covered by HLA typing, at four-digit resolution. The aim of the study was to test whether cataloging public T cell receptors could identify signatures of past pathogen exposure. The study used immunosequencing to profile the T cell repertoires of some 600 subjects and linked those repertoires to cytomegalovirus serostatus. Of the roughly 410 genotyped donors, 81% were placed in the genetic ancestry cluster associated with self-reported Caucasian donors. Across 300 to 500 genotyped donors of the cohort, an average of about 250,000 unique TCR beta nucleotide sequences per donor were sequenced, and approximately 19% of those sequences were non-productive. A later analysis re-examined previously published TCR beta repertoires from more than 600 donors and added high-resolution HLA genotyping to investigate patterns of TCR occurrence. To decide whether each TCR beta V gene segment behaved as functional or pseudogenic, an earlier analysis of fewer than 750 of the donors relied on high-throughput TCR beta sequencing.

Measured from the cysteine to the phenylalanine, the CDR3 is 14 residues long. CDR3 DNA is the only sequence kept; it has 42 bases, read in frame from the first base. CDR1 and CDR2 are read off the germline V gene (reference sequence) as SEHNR and FQNEAQ. The V and J ends are trimmed by 5 bases and 1 base, leaving 11 bases between them. In total, 630 or so healthy bone marrow donors made up the cohort. At the time of sampling, all cohort members were nominally healthy, though unrecorded immune exposures were likely present. The donor was CMV seropositive and was included in the group of about 290 seropositive cohort members. A peripheral blood sample was collected from each donor, and TCR beta sequencing was performed on peripheral blood mononuclear cells. Genomic DNA was extracted from the blood cell samples with the Qiagen DNeasy Blood Extraction Kit. About this clone: Its antigen has not been determined. Per-nucleotide qualities are absent, and no much larger clonotype sits a single base away.

Overall study results and their limits: Some IMGT-functional V segments, including TRBV6-2 and TRBV6-3, could not be distinguished by the 87-base-pair reads and were therefore excluded. The classifier was reported to diagnose cytomegalovirus status with high specificity and sensitivity in both the original cohort and the validation cohort. HLA typing was unavailable for some donors at each locus, so association tests used only the typed subset. The only immune exposure information available for the cohort was CMV serostatus. According to the authors, the approach could potentially be generalized to other disease states and immunological phenotypes. Several of the top co-occurrence clusters appeared to be linked to parvovirus B19, influenza, CMV and Epstein-Barr virus, according to a later analysis. Roughly uniform sequencing depth across donors was assumed in presence/absence analyses, although this assumption may not hold. Correlated functional status among segregating V segments might reflect linkage disequilibrium, but an unknown experimental factor could not be ruled out. Only TCR beta chains were sequenced in this cohort, and the absence of alpha or paired-chain data limited detectable features. A further reported finding was that TCR beta sequences accurately predicted the HLA-A and HLA-B alleles for most subjects in the first cohort. A later analysis found that most CMV-associated TCR beta chains appeared HLA-restricted, with HLA associations seemingly driven largely by CMV exposure. In vitro tests confirmed that a few of the cytomegalovirus-associated TCR beta chains recognize cytomegalovirus antigens. According to a later analysis, TCR association rates differed among HLA loci, with DRB1 alleles showing the most associated TCRs and HLA-C alleles showing the fewest. Broadly in line with IMGT annotations, most TCR beta V segments showed up in productive rearrangements about 87% or about 30% of the time in an earlier analysis of 450 to 600 of the donors. Across donors, most TCR sequences were observed very rarely, whereas some public TCRs were present in many individuals. A later analysis found that HLA-associated TCR beta chains were more clonally expanded and had lower generation probabilities than equally common non-associated chains. Fewer than 20 rarely observed V segments, including chromosome 9 orphons, were excluded from the earlier analysis of some 590 of the donors because counts were too low. A later analysis associated 16,951 TCR beta sequences with specific HLA alleles at a false discovery rate of 0.05. In the study, approximately 150 TCR beta chains were listed as associated with cytomegalovirus. According to a later genetic analysis, donors in an Asian-associated ancestry cluster had fewer N-insertions in productive TCRs than the roughly 700-donor mean. When HLA alleles, especially DR and DQ, strongly co-occurred, attributing TCR associations to individual alleles was difficult. A cluster of highly shared sequence variants was judged likely to be a technical artifact of the sequencing pipeline. An association between a missense DCLRE1C variant and V-gene and J-gene trimming of TCR beta chains was found in a later genetic analysis and replicated in an independent cohort.

Libraries were prepared through the immunoSEQ multiplex PCR assay. For the multiplex PCR, a mixture combining 60 forward primers for TCR Vbeta segments and 13 reverse primers for TCR Jbeta segments was used. A multiplex PCR assay on genomic DNA amplified the CDR3 region of rearranged TCR beta genes. On the Illumina HiSeq System, the amplified TCR beta libraries were sequenced as 87-base-pair reads. The published analysis was carried out like this. Across the 500 to 850 repertoires, a later analysis counted some 81 million unique TCR beta chains, 9 million to 14 million of which were shared by at least two donors. To remove PCR and sequencing errors, raw reads were error-corrected and collapsed into unique sequences using a nearest-neighbor algorithm that merged closely related sequences. To assign V, D and J gene segments, CDR3 sequences were aligned to IMGT reference sequences. For a sequence to be retained, a match of at least six nucleotides to both a V gene segment and a J gene segment was required. A rearrangement counted as productive if the CDR3 had no stop codons and remained in frame with V and J, and every other rearrangement counted as non-productive. CDR3 was defined by IMGT convention, running from the second conserved V-encoded cysteine to the conserved J-encoded phenylalanine. Sequences without an unambiguous match to a single V gene segment were excluded from the earlier analysis of about 640 of the donors. In an earlier analysis of approximately 560 of the donors, a V segment was called functional when productive rearrangements were above 56.7%, and segregating when the standard deviation between donors exceeded 5%. A statistical classification framework was built to diagnose cytomegalovirus status from the catalog of TCR beta chain sequences. In a later analysis, V and J genes were assigned by comparing TCR nucleotide sequences against IMGT/GENE-DB human TR gene sequences. Using the TCRdist pipeline, a later analysis assigned CDR3 sequences along with most-parsimonious VDJ recombination scenarios. In a later analysis, every TCR beta chain was defined by the combination of its CDR3 amino acid sequence and its V-gene family, and reads without a unique V-gene family were dropped. A later analysis removed 600 or so highly shared, low-generation-probability nucleotide sequences to deal with suspected cross-contamination and a sequencing artifact. A later analysis calculated a clonal expansion index for each public chain from normalized within-repertoire ranks of inferred template counts. In a later analysis, generation probabilities were computed using a VDJ recombination model fitted to out-of-frame rearrangements, and the results were checked against IGoR. Hypergeometric tests were used in a later analysis to score TCR-TCR, TCR-HLA and TCR-CMV co-occurrence, with a repertoire-size bias correction applied to the TCR pairs. To estimate false discovery rates, a later analysis permuted the HLA or CMV assignments 20 times. In a later analysis, co-occurring TCRs were grouped using DBSCAN, and TCRdist sequence similarity was added for clustering within HLA-allele-positive subsets. Repertoires with fewer than 30,000 or more than 120,000 public chains, plus five repertoires with anomalous nucleotide sharing, were excluded from co-occurrence clustering. TCRdb mirrors the immuneACCESS table, restricted to in-frame sequences. Some clones are absent from its copies; in checked studies, under half trace to an unresolved V gene, and the reason for the others is unknown. That table is the source of V, J and clone size, and D and trimming were worked out from the DNA. The table for this sample lists under 85,000 clones; roughly 79% of them were counted only once. The ten biggest clones cover around 22% of the sample.

Sequencing was performed on PBMCs. The chain uses TRBV7-9 and TRBJ1-2, with a weak D call of TRBD1 (5 bases match). This TCR was sampled from a woman in her thirties or forties in good health and CMV-seropositive. The CDR3: CASSPGGVNYGYTF. In nucleotide form, the sequence is TGTGCCAGCAGCCCCGGGGGGGTTAACTATGGCTACACCTTC.